This T cell receptor beta chain stems from a study of shared clonotypes between healthy human individuals. Looked up from germline, CDR1 is MNHEY and CDR2 is SMNVEV (reference sequence). The germline V and J ends were trimmed by 3 bases and 7 bases, with 9 bases remaining between them. CDR3 length: 13 amino acids. Naive CD8 cells lacked CD45RO and underwent positive selection for CCR7, leaving out terminally differentiated effector memory CD45RA+ cells. Regarding this clone: Antigen: not known.

Method: immunoSEQ multiplex PCR; TCRdb's copy keeps in-frame clones and lacks some. Among roughly 2,000,000 clones listed, less than 95% were seen once. Study-level results: Non-shared clonotypes were found to have lower generation probabilities than the clonotypes that were shared by all four of the sorted-subset donors.

This receptor was obtained from a man between 18 and 29 years old in good health. This chain joins TRBV27 and TRBJ1-4, with D uncertain. The sample consisted of naive CD8+ T cells sorted from blood. DNA for the CDR3: TGTGCCAGCAGTTTCGGGATAGGTGAAAAACTGTTTTTT. It codes for CASSFGIGEKLFF. Based on the CDR3 plus reference TRBV27 and TRBJ1-4, the full variable domain is EAQVTQNPRYLITVTGKKLTVTCSQNMNHEYMSWYRQDPGLGLRQIYYSMNVEVTDKGDVPEGYKVSRKEKRNFPLILESPSPNQTSLYFCASSFGIGEKLFFGSGTQLSVL.